Sequencing of this TCR beta chain was carried out in a study of CD8 T cells in Susac syndrome. Study overall: Susac syndrome patients were untreated, on corticosteroids with some adding intravenous immunoglobulin, or on intravenous immunoglobulin only.

Random hexamers served to reverse transcribe about 0.5 to 1 ug RNA. immunoSEQ multiplex PCR amplified TCR beta CDR3 across 54 Vbeta, 13 Jbeta. One entry per CDR3 protein results from TCRdb running MiXCR on the immunoSEQ multiplex PCR reads. The sample yields roughly 180,000 distinct CDR3 sequences, 90% to 95% seen once. The junction had 3 bases not matched to a gene; V was cut back by 2 bases and J by 10 bases. The CDR3 is 13 residues long. CDR1 and CDR2 from the germline V gene are MNHNY and SVGAGI (reference sequence). The TCR originated in a human donor with Susac syndrome. The V gene is TRBV6-6, the J gene TRBJ2-1, with 9 bases aligning to TRBD1. Sequencing was done on a sample of CD4+ T cells from PBMCs. The CDR3 coding sequence is TGTGCCAGCAGTTACGGGACAGGGCGGGAGCAGTTCTTC. Protein sequence: CASSYGTGREQFF.